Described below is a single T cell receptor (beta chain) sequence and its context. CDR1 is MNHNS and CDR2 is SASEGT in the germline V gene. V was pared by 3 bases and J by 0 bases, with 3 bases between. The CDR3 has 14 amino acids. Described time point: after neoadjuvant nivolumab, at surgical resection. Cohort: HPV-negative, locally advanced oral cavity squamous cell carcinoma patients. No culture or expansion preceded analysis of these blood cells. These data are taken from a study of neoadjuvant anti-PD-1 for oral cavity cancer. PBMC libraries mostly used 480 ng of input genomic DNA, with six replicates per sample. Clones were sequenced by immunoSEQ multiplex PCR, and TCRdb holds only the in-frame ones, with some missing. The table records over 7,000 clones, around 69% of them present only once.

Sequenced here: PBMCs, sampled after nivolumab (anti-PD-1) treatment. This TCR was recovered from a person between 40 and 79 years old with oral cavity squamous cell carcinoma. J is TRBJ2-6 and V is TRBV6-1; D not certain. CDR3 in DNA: TGTGCCAGCAGTGAGGGCTCTGGGGCCAACGTCCTGACTTTC. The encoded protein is CASSEGSGANVLTF.